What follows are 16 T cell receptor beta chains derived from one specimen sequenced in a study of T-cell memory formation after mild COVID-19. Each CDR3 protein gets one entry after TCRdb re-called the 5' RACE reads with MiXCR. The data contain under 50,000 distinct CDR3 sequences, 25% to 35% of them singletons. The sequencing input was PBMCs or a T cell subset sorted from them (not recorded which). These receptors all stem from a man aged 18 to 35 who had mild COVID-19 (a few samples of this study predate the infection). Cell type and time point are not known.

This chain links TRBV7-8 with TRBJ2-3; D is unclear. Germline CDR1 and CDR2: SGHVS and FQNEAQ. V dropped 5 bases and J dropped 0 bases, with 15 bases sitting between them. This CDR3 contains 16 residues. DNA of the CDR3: TGTGCCAGCAGCCTGGGCGACTGGTATAGCACAGATACGCAGTATTTT. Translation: CASSLGDWYSTDTQYF.

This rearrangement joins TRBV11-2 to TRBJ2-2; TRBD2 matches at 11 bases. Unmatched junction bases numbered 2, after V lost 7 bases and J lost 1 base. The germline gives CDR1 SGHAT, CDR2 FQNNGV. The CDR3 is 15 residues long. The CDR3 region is CASTTSGGNTGELFF. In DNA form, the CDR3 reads TGTGCCAGCACCACTAGCGGGGGGAACACCGGGGAGCTGTTTTTT.

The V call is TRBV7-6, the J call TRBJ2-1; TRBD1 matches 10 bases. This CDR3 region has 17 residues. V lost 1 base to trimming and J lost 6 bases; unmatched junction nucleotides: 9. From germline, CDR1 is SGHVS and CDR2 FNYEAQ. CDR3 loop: CASSLGLGQGFGNEQFF. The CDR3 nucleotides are TGTGCCAGCAGCTTAGGTTTGGGACAGGGGTTTGGCAATGAGCAGTTCTTC.

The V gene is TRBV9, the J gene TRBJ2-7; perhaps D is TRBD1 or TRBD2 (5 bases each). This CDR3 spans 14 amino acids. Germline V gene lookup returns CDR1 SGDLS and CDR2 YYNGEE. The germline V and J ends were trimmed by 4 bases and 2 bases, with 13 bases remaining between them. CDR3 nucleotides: TGTGCCAGCAGCTACGGGGACGGGGCCTACGAGCAGTACTTC. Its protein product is CASSYGDGAYEQYF.

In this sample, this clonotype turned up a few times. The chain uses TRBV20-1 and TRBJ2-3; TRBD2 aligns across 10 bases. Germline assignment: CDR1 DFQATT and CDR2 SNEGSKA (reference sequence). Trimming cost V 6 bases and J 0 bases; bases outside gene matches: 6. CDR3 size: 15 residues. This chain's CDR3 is CSAHIAGGSTDTQYF. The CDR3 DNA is TGCAGTGCACACATAGCGGGGGGCAGCACAGATACGCAGTATTTT.

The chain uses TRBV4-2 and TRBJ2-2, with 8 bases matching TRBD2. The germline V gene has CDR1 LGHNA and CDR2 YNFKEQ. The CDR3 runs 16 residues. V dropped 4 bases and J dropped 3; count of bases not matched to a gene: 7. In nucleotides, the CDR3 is TGTGCCAGCAGCCGCTCTAGCGGGCCTTACACCGGGGAGCTGTTTTTT. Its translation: CASSRSSGPYTGELFF.

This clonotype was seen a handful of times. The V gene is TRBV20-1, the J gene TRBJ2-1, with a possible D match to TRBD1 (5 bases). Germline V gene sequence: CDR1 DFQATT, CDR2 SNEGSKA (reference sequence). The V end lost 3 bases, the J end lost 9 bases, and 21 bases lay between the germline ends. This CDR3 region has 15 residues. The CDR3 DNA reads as TGCAGTGCTAGTGGGGCGTTGACAGCAGGAGTTGAGCAGTTCTTC. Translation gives CSASGALTAGVEQFF.

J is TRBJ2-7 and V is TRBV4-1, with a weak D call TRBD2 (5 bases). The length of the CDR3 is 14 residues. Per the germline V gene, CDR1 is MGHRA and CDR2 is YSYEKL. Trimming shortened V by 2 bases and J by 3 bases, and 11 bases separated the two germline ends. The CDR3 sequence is CASSQSTGIYEQYV. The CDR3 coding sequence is TGCGCCAGCAGCCAATCGACGGGGATCTACGAGCAGTACGTC.

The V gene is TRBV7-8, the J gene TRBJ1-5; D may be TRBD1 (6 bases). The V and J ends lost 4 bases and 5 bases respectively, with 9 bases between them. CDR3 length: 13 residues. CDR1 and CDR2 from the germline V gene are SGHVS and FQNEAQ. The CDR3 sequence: CASSSGGHQPQHF. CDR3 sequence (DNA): TGTGCCAGCAGCTCGGGGGGCCATCAGCCCCAGCATTTT. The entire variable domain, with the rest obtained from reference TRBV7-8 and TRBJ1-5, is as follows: GAGVSQSPRYKVAKRGQDVALRCDPISGHVSLFWYQQALGQGPEFLTYFQNEAQLDKSGLPSDRFFAERPEGSVSTLKIQRTQQEDSAVYLCASSSGGHQPQHFGDGTRLSIL.

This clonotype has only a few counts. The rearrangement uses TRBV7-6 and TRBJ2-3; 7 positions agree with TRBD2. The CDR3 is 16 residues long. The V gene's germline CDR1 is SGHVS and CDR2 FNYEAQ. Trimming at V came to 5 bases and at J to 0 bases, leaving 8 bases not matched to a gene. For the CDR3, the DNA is TGTGCCAGCAGCGCGCTAGCGGCAACTAGCACAGATACGCAGTATTTT. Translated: CASSALAATSTDTQYF.

Written as DNA, the CDR3 is TGCGCCAGCAGCCAAGGTGGCAGGGGGCTCTACGAGCAGTACTTC. This translates into CASSQGGRGLYEQYF. The V and J genes are TRBV4-3 and TRBJ2-7, with TRBD1 identical over 8 bases. The ends lost 1 base at V and 3 bases at J; junction bases unmatched: 5. In germline, CDR1 is LGHNA, CDR2 YSLEER. The CDR3 consists of 15 residues.

The CDR3 protein is CASSEAHSYPYEQYV. The CDR3, as DNA: TGTGCCAGCAGTGAAGCCCACAGTTACCCCTACGAGCAGTACGTC. V is TRBV6-1 and J is TRBJ2-7; D is undetermined. Trimming took off 0 bases at V and 2 bases at J, with 11 bases between the two ends. Germline V gives CDR1 MNHNS, CDR2 SASEGT. This CDR3 contains 15 residues.

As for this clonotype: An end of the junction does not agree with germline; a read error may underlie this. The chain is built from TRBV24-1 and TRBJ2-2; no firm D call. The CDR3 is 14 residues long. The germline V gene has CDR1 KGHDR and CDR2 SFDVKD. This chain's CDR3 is CATGDLANTGELFF. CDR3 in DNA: TGTGCCACCGGTGACCTAGCGAACACCGGGGAGCTGTTTTTT.

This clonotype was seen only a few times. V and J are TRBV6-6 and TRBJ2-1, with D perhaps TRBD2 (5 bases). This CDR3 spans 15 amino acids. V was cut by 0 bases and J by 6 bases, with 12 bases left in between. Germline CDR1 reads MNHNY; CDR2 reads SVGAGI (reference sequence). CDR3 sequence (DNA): TGTGCCAGCAGTTACTCCCCGGCTAGCTCCAATGAGCAGTTCTTC. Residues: CASSYSPASSNEQFF.

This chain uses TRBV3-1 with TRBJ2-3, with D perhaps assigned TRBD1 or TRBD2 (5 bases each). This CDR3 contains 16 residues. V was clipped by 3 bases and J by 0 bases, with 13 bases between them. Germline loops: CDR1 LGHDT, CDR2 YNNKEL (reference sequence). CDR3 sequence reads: CASSHLPGRSTDTQYF. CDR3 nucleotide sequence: TGTGCCAGCAGCCATCTACCGGGACGGAGCACAGATACGCAGTATTTT.

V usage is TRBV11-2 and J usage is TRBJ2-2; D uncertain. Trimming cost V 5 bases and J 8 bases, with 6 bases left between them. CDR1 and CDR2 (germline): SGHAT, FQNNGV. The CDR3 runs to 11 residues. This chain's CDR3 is CASSAGGELFF. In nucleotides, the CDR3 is TGTGCCAGCAGCGCCGGAGGGGAGCTGTTTTTT.